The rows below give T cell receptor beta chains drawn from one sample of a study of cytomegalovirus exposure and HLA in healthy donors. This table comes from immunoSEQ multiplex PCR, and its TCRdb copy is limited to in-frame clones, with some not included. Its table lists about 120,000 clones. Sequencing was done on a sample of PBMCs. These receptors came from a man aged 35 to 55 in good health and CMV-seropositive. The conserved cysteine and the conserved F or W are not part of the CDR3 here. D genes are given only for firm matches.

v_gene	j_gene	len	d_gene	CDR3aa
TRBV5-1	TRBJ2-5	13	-	ASSLARASGETQY
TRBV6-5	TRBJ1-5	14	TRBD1	ASSYARTGSNQPQH
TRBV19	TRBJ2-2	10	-	AGGDPPGELF
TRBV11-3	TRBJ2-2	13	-	ASSPRRGNTGELF
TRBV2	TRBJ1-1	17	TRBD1	ASSAPPGTGGKAVTEAF
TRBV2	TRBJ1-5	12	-	ASSVSGGNQPQH
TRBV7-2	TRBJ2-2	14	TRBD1	ASSLRRGRGTGELF
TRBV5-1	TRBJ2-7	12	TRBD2	ASSLASGSYEQY
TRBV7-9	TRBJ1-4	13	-	ASSSWTATNEKLF
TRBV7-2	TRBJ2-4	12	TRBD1	ASSLGDRGDIQY
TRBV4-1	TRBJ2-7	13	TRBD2	ASSRISGPAYEQY
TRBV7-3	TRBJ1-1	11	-	ASSRSGLTEAF
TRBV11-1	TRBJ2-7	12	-	ASSWSGSTYEQY
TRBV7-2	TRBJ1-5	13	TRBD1	ASSSGQVPNQPQH
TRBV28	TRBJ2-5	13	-	ASSTRLGLGETQY
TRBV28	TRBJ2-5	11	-	ASSPLSPETQY
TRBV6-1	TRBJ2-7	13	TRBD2	ASSEALAGDTEQY
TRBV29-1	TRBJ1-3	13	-	SASRDLGSGNTIY
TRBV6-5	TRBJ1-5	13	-	ASRNRINSNQPQH
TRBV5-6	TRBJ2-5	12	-	ASSLAELEETQY
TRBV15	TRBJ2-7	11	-	ATSRVTGYEQY
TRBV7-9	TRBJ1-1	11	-	ASSPGGNTEAF
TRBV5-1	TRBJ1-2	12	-	ASSLLRGSGGYT
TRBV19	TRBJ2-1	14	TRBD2	ASSSQTSLGNNEQF
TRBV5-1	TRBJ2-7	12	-	ASSLETSSYEQY
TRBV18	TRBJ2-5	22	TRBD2	ASSRNRTGLSGTSGRASGETQY
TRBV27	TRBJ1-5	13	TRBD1	ASSTGQGYNQPQH
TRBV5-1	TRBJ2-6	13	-	ASSEDNSGANVLT
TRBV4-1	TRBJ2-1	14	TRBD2	ASSQEGLAGVNEQF
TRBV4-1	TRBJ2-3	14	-	ASSQVNLVTTDTQY
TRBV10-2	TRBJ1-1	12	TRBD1	ASARQGAGTEAF
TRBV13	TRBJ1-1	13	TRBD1	ASSPQGGRNTEAF
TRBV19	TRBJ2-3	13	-	ASSIWAPSTDTQY
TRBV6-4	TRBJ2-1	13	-	ASSDSIRESNEQF
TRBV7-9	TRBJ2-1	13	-	ASSLTGSSYNEQF
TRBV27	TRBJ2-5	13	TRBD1	ASRNRGRGQETQY
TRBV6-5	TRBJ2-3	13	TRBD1	ASSYAQGAVDTQY
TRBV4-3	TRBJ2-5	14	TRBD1	ASSQDTGGSPETQY
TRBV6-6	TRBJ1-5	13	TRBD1	ASQKDRESNQPQH
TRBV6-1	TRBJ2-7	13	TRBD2	ASNPGTSGAYEQY
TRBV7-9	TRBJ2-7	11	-	ASSPYYQPEQY
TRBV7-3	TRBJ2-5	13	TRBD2	ASSSSGLAEETQY
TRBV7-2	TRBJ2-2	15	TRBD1	ASSPCTDRVLTGELF
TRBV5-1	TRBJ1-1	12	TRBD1	ASSRDRGYNEAF
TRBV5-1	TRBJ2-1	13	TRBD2	ASSPGTSDHNEQF
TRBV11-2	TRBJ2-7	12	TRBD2	ASRDRGREGEQY
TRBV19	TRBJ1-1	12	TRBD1	ASSTYRGDTEAF
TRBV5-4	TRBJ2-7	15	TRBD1	ASSGRTGTKPSYEQY
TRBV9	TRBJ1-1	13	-	ASSVDLRRNTEAF
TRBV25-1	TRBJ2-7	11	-	ASSPDRGYEQY